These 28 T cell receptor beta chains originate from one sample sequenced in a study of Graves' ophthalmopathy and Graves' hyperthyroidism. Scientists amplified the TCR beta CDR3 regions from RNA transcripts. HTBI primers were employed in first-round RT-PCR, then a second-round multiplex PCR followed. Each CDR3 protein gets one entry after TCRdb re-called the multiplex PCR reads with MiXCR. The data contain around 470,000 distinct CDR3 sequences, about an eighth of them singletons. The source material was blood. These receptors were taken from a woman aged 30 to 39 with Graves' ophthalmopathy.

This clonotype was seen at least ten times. CDR3 protein: CASRPGTGSSGANVLTF. The CDR3 DNA follows: TGTGCCAGCAGACCCGGGACAGGGAGCTCTGGGGCCAACGTCCTGACTTTC. The chain joins TRBV28 to TRBJ2-6; 9 bases line up with TRBD1. The ends lost 6 bases at V and 0 bases at J; junction bases unmatched: 6. Germline V lookup: CDR1 MDHEN, CDR2 SYDVKM. The CDR3 extends over 17 amino acids. Full variable domain (outside the CDR3, taken from reference TRBV28 and TRBJ2-6): DVKVTQSSRYLVKRTGEKVFLECVQDMDHENMFWYRQDPGLGLRLIYFSYDVKMKEKGDIPEGYSVSREKKERFSLILESASTNQTSMYLCASRPGTGSSGANVLTFGAGSRLTVL.

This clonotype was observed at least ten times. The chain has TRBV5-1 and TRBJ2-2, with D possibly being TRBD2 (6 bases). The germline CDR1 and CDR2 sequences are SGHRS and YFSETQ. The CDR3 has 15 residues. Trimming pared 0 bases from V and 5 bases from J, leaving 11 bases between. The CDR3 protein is CASSLGLVKTGELFF. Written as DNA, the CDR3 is TGCGCCAGCAGCTTGGGACTAGTGAAAACCGGGGAGCTGTTTTTT.

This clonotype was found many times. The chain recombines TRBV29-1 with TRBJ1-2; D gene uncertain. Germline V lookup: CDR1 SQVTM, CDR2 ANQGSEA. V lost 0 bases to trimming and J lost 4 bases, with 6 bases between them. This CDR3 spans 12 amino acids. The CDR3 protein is CSVEESSYGYTF. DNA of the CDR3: TGCAGCGTTGAAGAATCTAGCTATGGCTACACCTTC.

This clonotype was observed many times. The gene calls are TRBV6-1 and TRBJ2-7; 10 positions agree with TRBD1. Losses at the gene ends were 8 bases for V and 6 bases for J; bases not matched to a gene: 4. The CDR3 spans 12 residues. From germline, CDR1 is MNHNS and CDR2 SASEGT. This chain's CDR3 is CASLDRGSEQYF. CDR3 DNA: TGTGCCAGCTTGGACAGGGGGAGCGAGCAGTACTTC.

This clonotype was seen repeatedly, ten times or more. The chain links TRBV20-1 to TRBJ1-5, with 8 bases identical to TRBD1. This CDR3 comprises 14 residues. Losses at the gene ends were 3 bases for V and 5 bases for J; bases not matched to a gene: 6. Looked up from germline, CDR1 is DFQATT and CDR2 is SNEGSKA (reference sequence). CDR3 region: CSASRGTGDQPQHF. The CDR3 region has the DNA TGCAGTGCTAGCCGCGGGACAGGTGATCAGCCCCAGCATTTT.

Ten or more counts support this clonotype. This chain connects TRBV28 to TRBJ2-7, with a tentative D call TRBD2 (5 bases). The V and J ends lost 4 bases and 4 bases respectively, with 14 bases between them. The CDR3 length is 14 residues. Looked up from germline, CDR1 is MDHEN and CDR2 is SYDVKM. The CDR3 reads CASSSLLGAYEQYF. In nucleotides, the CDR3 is TGTGCCAGCAGTTCCCTATTGGGAGCTTACGAGCAGTACTTC.

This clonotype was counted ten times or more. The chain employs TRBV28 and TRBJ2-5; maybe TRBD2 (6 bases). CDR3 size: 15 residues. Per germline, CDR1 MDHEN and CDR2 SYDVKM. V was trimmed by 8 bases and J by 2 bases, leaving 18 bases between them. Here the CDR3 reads CASSPVTGVQETQYF. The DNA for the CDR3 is TGTGCCAGCTCCCCAGTCACGGGAGTACAAGAGACCCAGTACTTC.

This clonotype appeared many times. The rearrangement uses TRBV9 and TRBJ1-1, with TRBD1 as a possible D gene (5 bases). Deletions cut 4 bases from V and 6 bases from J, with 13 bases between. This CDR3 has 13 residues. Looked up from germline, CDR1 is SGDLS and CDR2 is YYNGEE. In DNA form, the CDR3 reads TGTGCCAGCAGCCTCCGACAGCTTTCTGAAGCTTTCTTT. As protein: CASSLRQLSEAFF.

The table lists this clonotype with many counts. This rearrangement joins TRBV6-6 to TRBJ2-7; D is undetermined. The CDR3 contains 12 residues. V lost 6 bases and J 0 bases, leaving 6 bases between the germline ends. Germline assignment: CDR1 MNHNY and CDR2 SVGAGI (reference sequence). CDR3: CASSRASYEQYF. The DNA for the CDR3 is TGTGCCAGCAGCCGGGCCTCCTACGAGCAGTACTTC.

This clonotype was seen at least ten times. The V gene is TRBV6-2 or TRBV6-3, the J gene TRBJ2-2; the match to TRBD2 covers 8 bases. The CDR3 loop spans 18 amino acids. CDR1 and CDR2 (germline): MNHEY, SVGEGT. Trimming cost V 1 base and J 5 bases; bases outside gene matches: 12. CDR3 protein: CASSYLSSGGPGTGELFF. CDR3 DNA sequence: TGTGCCAGCAGTTACTTGAGCTCGGGAGGGCCGGGGACCGGGGAGCTGTTTTTT.

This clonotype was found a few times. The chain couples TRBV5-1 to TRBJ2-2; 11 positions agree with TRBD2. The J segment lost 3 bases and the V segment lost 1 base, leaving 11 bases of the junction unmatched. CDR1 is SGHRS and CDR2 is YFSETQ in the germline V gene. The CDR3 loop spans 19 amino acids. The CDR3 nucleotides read TGCGCCAGCAGCTTGAGCCCGGGGACTAGCGGATACGACACCGGGGAGCTGTTTTTT. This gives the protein CASSLSPGTSGYDTGELFF.

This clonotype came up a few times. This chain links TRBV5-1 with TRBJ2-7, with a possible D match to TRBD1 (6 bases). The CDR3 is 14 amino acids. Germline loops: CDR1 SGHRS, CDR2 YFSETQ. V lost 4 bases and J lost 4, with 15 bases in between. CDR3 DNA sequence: TGCGCCAGCAGCCCCCTATCAGGGGAGTACGAGCAGTACTTC. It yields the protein CASSPLSGEYEQYF.

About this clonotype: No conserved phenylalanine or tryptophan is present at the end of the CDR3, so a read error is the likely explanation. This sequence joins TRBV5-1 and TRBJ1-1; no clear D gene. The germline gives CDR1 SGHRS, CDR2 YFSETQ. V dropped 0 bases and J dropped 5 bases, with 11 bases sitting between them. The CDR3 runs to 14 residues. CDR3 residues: CASSLDFRSTEAFV. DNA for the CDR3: TGCGCCAGCAGCTTGGACTTCCGGAGTACTGAAGCTTTCGTT.

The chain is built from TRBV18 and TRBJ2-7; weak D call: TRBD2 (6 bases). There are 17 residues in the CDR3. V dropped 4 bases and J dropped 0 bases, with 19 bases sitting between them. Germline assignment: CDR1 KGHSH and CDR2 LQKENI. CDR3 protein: CASSLFGGQGYSYEQYF. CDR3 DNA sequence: TGTGCCAGCTCACTTTTCGGAGGGCAGGGCTACTCCTACGAGCAGTACTTC. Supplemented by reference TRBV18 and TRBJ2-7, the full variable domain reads NAGVMQNPRHLVRRRGQEARLRCSPMKGHSHVYWYRQLPEEGLKFMVYLQKENIIDESGMPKERFSAEFPKEGPSILRIQQVVRGDSAAYFCASSLFGGQGYSYEQYFGPGTRLTVT.

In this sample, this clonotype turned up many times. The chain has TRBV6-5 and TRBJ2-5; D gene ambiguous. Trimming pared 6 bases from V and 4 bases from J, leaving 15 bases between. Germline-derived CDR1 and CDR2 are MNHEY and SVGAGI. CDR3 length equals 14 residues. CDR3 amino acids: CASSYEVGGETQYF. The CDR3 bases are TGTGCCAGCAGCTACGAGGTGGGCGGAGAGACCCAGTACTTC.

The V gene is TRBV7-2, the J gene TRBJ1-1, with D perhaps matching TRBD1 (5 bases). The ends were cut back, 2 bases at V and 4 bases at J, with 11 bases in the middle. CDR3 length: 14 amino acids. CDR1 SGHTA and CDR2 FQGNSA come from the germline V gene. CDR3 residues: CASSLKGAVTEAFF. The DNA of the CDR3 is TGTGCCAGCAGCTTAAAAGGGGCAGTCACTGAAGCTTTCTTT.

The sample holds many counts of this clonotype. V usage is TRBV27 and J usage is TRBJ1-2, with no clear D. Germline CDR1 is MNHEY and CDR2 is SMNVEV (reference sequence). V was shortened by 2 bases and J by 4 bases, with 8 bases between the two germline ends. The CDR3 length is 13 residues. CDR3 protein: CASSLQIGYGYTF. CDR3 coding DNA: TGTGCCAGCAGTTTACAGATAGGCTATGGCTACACCTTC.

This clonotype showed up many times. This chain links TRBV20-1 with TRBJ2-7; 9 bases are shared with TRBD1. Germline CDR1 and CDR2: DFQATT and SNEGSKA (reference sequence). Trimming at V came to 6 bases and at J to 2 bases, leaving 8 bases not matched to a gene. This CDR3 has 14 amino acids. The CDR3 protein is CSALTGGTAYEQYF. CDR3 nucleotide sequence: TGCAGTGCACTGACAGGGGGTACCGCCTACGAGCAGTACTTC.

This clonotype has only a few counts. The CDR3 region is CASSPGLAGDSPYF. The DNA of the CDR3 is TGTGCCAGCTCACCAGGCCTAGCGGGAGATTCCCCTTACTTC. The chain uses TRBV18 and TRBJ2-7; 10 positions agree with TRBD2. Germline loops: CDR1 KGHSH, CDR2 LQKENI. With 2 bases clipped from V and 13 bases from J, the junction kept 11 bases outside the gene matches. The CDR3 spans 14 residues.

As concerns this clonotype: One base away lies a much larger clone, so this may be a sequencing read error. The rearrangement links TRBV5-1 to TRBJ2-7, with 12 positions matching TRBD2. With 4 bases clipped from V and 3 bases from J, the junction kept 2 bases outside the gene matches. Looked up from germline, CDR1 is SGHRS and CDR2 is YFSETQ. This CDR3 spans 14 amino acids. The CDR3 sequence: CASSPSGGDYEQYF. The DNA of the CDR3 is TGCGCCAGCAGCCCTAGCGGGGGGGACTACGAGCAGTACTTC.

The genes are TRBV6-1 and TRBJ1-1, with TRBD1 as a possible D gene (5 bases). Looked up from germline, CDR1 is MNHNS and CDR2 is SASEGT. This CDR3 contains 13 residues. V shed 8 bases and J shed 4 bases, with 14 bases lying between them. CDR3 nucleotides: TGTGCCAGCGGATTGGGACGGACCACTGAAGCTTTCTTT. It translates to CASGLGRTTEAFF.

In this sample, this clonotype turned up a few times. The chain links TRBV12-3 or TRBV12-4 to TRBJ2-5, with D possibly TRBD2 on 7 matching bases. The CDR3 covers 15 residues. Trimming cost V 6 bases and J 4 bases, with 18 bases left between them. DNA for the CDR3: TGTGCCAGCAGCTGGGGGGCGGGCGGGGGAGAGACCCAGTACTTC. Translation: CASSWGAGGGETQYF.

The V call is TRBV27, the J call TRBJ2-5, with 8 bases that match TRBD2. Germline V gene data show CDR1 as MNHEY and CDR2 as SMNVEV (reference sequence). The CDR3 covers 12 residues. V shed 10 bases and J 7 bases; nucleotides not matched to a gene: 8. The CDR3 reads CATRGEAGTQYF. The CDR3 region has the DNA TGTGCCACGCGGGGGGAGGCGGGGACCCAGTACTTC.

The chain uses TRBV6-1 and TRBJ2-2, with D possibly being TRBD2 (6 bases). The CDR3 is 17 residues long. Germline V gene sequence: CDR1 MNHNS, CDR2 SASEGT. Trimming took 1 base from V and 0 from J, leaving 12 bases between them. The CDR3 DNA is TGTGCCAGCAGTGAAGTTCTGGGGGGAGCGAACACCGGGGAGCTGTTTTTT. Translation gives CASSEVLGGANTGELFF.

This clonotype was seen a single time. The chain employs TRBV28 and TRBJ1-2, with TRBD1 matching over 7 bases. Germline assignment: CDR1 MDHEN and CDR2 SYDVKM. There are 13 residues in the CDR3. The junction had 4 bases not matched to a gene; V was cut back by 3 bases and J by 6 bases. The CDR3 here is CASSLRRGHGYTF. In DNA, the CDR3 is TGTGCCAGCAGTTTGCGAAGGGGGCATGGCTACACCTTC.

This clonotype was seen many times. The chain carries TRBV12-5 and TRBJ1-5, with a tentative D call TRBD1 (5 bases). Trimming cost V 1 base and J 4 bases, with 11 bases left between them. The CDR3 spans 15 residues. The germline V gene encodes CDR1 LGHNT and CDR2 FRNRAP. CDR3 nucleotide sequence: TGTGCTAGTGGTTTGGGAGACAGAGAAAATCAGCCCCAGCATTTT. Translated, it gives CASGLGDRENQPQHF.

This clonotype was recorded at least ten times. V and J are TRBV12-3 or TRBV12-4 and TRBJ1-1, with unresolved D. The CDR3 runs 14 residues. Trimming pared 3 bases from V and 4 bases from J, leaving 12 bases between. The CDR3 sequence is CASSFVKSATEAFF. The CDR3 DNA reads TGTGCCAGCAGTTTCGTCAAGAGTGCCACTGAAGCTTTCTTT.

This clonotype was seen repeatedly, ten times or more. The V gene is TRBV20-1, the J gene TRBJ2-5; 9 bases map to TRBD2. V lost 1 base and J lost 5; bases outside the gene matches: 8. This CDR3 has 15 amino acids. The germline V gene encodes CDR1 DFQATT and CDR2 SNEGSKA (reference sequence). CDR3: CSARVGNSGSETQYF. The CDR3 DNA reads TGCAGTGCTAGAGTCGGCAATAGCGGGAGTGAGACCCAGTACTTC.